This T cell receptor beta chain derives from a study of long-term antiretroviral therapy in people with HIV (dated by TCRdb to the early 2020s). For the wider study: The earliest samples were collected roughly a decade before the 2015 WHO recommendation for immediate ART, at a time when ART was usually postponed until CD4 counts fell. The cohort contributed about 180 cryopreserved PBMC samples from around 30 adults with confirmed HIV infection, collected serially over a mean of about six years (range 1-12). This retrospective serial study examined whether starting ART and sustained HIV suppression were associated with changes in the composition and diversity of the TRB repertoire in peripheral blood. Among the roughly 30 participants with HIV, about 11 were female. No cross-contamination during QIAcube processing was shown when test extractions of a monoclonal T-cell line were performed alongside roughly 30 polyclonal samples.

V is cut by 5 bases and J by 4 bases, and the space between the germline ends is 11 bases. The germline V gene sets CDR1 to SGHTA and CDR2 to FQGTGA. The cysteine opens and the phenylalanine closes a CDR3 of 13 amino acids. The read is trimmed to its CDR3 DNA, 39 bases read in frame from base 1. Study-wide findings and limitations: The samples span the years 2004 to 2017, and the ART regimens used at that time may not be as effective as current regimens. Starting ART was linked to a significant rise in TRB diversity, yet even after long-term ART the diversity remained significantly lower than in transplant donor controls. At every time point, the repertoire was dominated by expanded TRB clones first identified before ART initiation, although this dominance fluctuated and, in many PLHIV, declined after ART. No data were available on ART adherence, viral resistance or therapy changes, limiting inferences about post-ART repertoire changes. Because PBMC availability was limited, only the TCR beta chain was sequenced, with no alpha chain pairing. Compared with controls, HIV repertoires had narrower CDR3 length ranges, and the network structure pointed to an antigen-experienced repertoire that shifted only slightly toward naive after ART. Unsorted PBMC were profiled instead of sorted CD4+ and CD8+ T cells because pre-ART samples had limited cell numbers.

The immunoSEQ hsTCRB v3.0 assay was used at survey level resolution to sequence the TRB variable region. The targeted TRB sequencing depth was about 40,000-55,000 T-cell genomes per sample. Pooled TRB libraries were sequenced on an Illumina MiSeq with a v3 150-cycle kit. In the authors' own workflow: Repertoire analysis ran in R within a reproducible Nextflow workflow covering QC, data transformation and analysis. LymphoSeq2, an R package for exploring AIRR-Seq data, was used to implement custom analyses. After excluding several samples that yielded fewer than 5000 total TRB sequences, 188 HIV repertoires remained for analysis. Among the 200 or so HIV repertoires that were kept, almost 60 were collected before ART initiation and about 130 were collected after ART initiation. Repertoires were downsampled to 5000 TRB nucleotide sequences, with summary statistics averaged over 100 downsampling iterations. The analysis kept only TRB sequences whose CDR3 regions were at least seven amino acids long. A Shannon entropy-derived clonality score and the Gini coefficient were used to measure diversity. Repertoire networks linked the top 5000 CDR3 amino acid sequences whenever two sequences differed by an edit distance of one. For TRB CDR3 amino acid sequences, antigen specificity groups and MHC restriction were predicted with GLIPH2. To flag known associations with CMV, EBV, HIV or tissue antigens, CDR3 amino acid sequences were compared against VDJdb and McPAS-TCR. Pre-ART, post-ART and control groups were compared with Wilcoxon signed-rank tests and Holm-Bonferroni correction. TCRdb took over this immuneACCESS table, retaining in-frame rearrangements with V and J assigned. Such tables are incomplete; in checked studies, under half of the missing clones stem from an unresolved V gene, and the remainder is unexplained. V and J calls and clone size are given by that table; D and trimming were obtained from the DNA. In all, the sample holds 25,000 to 35,000 clones, and approximately 95% of those were seen once. Approximately 3% of the sample belongs to the ten largest clones.

Note on this clone: What this receptor recognizes is not known. Per-base quality was not reported, and no clone a single base away is much larger than it.

Participants were included only if at least one PBMC sample before ART initiation and at least two post-ART samples were available. Every participant with HIV received treatment in the United States of America. Before DNA extraction, cryopreserved samples of about 0.9-10 million PBMC were thawed and then washed. At the time of the earliest PBMC sample for each participant with HIV, ages ranged from about 20 to 54 years. PBMC samples were contributed by each participant from 1-4 timepoints before ART initiation and 2-8 timepoints after ART initiation, with a median of 7 samples. For every participant, serial HIV viral load, CD4+ T-cell count, ART history and demographic data were obtained. Genomic DNA was extracted from unsorted PBMC with a Qiagen kit on a QIAcube, processed in batches of 12 samples.

The sequence came from a man aged 50 or older with HIV. The sequences come from unsorted PBMCs, collected 5.3 years after starting antiretroviral therapy. The sequence links TRBV7-3 to TRBJ1-1; no confident D gene assignment can be made. The CDR3 has the sequence CASSPDLSTEAFF. At the DNA level, the sequence is TGTGCCAGCAGCCCCGATCTAAGCACTGAAGCTTTCTTT.